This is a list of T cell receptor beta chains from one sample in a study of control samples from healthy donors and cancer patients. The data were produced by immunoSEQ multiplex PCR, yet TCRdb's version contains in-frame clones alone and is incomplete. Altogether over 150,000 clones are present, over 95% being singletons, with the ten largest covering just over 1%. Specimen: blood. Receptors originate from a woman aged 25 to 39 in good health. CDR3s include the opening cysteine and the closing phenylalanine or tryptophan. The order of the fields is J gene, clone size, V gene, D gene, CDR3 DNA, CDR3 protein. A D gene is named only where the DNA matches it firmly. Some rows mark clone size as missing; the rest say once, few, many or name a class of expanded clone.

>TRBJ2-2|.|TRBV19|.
TGTGCCAGTAGTATAAGGAGGGGCTCAAACACCGGGGAGCTGTTTTTT
CASSIRRGSNTGELFF
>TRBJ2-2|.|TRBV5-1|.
TGCGCCAGCACCCAGATTAACACCGGGGAGCTGTTTTTT
CASTQINTGELFF
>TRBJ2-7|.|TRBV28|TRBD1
TGTGCCAGCACGACAGGGGGGGATAAATGCTACTTC
CASTTGGDKCYF
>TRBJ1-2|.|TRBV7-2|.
TGTGCCAGCAGCAGCTTGAGAAAAGGGCTTTTGAAAGGCTACACCTTC
CASSSLRKGLLKGYTF
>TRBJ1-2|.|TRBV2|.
TGTGCCAGCATGCGGCAGGGCGGGGACTCCTTTGGCTACACCTTC
CASMRQGGDSFGYTF
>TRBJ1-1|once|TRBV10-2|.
TGCGCCAGCAGTGAGTTTCCAGTGAACACTGAAGCTTTCTTT
CASSEFPVNTEAFF
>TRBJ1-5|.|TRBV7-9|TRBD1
TGTGCCAGCAGCTTAGATCGGGGGACAGGGATGGGCCTCCATTTT
CASSLDRGTGMGLHF
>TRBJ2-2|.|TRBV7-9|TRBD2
TGTGCCAGCAGCTTCGGACTAGCGGGAGGGCCAAAGCCCGGGGAGCTGTTTTTT
CASSFGLAGGPKPGELFF
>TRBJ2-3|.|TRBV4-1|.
TGCGCCAGCAGCCAAGAATTGGGGGGGCGGGCCCTTAGCACAGATACGCAGTATTTT
CASSQELGGRALSTDTQYF
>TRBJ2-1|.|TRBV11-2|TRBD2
TGTGCCAGCAGCTTAACGGGGGGGACGGCATACAATGAGCAGTTCTTC
CASSLTGGTAYNEQFF
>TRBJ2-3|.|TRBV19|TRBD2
TGTGCCAGTAGTTCAGGGACTAGCGGGGCTCCAGATACGCAGTATTTT
CASSSGTSGAPDTQYF
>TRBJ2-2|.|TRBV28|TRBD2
TGTGCCAGCAGTTTGTCTAGCGGGTCCGGGGAGCTGTTTTTT
CASSLSSGSGELFF
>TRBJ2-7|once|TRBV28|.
TGTGCCAGCAGTTCACAGGGACCCTACGAGCAGTACTTC
CASSSQGPYEQYF
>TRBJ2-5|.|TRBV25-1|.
TGTGCCAGCAGCCCCAGATCGATAGAGACCCAGTACTTC
CASSPRSIETQYF